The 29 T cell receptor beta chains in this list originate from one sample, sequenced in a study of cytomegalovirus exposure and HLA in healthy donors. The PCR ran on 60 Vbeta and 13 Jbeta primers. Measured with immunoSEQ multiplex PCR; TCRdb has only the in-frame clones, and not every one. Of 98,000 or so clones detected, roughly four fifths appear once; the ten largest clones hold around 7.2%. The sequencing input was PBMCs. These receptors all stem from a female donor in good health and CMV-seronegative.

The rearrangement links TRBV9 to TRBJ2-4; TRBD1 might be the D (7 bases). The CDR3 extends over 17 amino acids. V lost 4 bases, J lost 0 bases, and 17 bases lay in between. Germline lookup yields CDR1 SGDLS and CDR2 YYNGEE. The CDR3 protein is CASSRTGGEVAKNIQYF. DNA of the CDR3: TGTGCCAGCAGCCGGACAGGCGGGGAGGTAGCCAAAAACATTCAGTACTTC. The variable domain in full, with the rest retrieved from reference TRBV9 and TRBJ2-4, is DSGVTQTPKHLITATGQRVTLRCSPRSGDLSVYWYQQSLDQGLQFLIQYYNGEERAKGNILERFSAQQFPDLHSELNLSSLELGDSALYFCASSRTGGEVAKNIQYFGAGTRLSVL.

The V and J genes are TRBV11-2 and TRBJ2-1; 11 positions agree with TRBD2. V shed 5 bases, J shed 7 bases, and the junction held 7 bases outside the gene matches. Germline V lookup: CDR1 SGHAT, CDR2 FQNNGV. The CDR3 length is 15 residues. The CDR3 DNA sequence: TGTGCCAGCAGCCCTACGGCTAGCGGGGGGAATGAGCAGTTCTTC. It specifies CASSPTASGGNEQFF.

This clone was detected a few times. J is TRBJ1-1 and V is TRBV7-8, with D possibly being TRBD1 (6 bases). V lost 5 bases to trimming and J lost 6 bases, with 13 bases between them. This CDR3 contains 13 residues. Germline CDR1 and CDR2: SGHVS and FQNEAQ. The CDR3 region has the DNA TGTGCCAGCAGCGTACAGGGTTACGCTGAAGCTTTCTTT. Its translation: CASSVQGYAEAFF.

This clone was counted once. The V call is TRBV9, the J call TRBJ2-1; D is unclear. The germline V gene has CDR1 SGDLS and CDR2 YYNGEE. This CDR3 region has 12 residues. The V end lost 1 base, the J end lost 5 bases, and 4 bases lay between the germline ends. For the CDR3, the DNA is TGTGCCAGCAGCGTAACAGACAATGAGCAGTTCTTC. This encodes CASSVTDNEQFF.

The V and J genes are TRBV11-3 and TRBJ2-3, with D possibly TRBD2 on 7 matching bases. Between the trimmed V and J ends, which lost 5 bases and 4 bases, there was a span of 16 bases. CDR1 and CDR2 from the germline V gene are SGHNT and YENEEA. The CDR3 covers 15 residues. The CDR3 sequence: CASSEGGARPDTQYF. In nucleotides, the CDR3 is TGTGCCAGCAGCGAGGGGGGGGCCCGCCCAGATACGCAGTATTTT.

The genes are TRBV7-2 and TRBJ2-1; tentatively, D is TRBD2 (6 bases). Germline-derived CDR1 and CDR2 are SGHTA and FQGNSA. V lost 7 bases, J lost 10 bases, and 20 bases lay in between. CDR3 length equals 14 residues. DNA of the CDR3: TGTGCCAGCACCGAGGACGGGAGTCGTAAGGAGCAGTTCTTC. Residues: CASTEDGSRKEQFF.

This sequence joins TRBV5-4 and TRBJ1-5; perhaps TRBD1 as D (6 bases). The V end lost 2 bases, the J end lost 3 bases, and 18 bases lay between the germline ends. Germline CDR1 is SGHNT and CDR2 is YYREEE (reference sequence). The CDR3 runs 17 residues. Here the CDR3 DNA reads TGTGCCAGCAGCTTTCGGGGGGCAGGGGAGGTCAATCAGCCCCAGCATTTT. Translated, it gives CASSFRGAGEVNQPQHF.

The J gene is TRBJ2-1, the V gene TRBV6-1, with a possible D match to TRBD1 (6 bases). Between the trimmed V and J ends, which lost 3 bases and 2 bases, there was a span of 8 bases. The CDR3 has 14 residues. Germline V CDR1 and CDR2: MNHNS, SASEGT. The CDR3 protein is CASSEGATYNEQFF. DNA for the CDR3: TGTGCCAGCAGTGAGGGGGCCACCTACAATGAGCAGTTCTTC.

The CDR3: CAISGAGEETQYF. Written as DNA, the CDR3 is TGTGCCATCAGTGGAGCGGGGGAAGAGACCCAGTACTTC. The genes are TRBV10-3 and TRBJ2-5; 8 bases fit TRBD2. Germline V gives CDR1 ENHRY, CDR2 SYGVKD. The V and J ends lost 4 bases and 3 bases, in that order; junction bases with no gene match: 1. CDR3 length: 13 amino acids.

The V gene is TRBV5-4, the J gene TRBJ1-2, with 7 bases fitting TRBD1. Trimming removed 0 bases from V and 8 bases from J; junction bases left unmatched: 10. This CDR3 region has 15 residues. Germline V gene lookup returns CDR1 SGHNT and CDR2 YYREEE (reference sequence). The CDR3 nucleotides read TGTGCCAGCAGCTTGGGCCCACAGGGGACGGGGGGCTACACCTTC. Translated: CASSLGPQGTGGYTF.

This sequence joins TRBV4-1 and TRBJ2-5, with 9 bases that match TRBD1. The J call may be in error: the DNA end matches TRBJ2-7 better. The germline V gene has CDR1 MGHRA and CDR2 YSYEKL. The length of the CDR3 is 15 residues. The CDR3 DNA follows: TGCGCCAGCAGCCTCCGGGACAGGGTTCGGGACGAGCAGTACTTC. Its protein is CASSLRDRVRDEQYF.

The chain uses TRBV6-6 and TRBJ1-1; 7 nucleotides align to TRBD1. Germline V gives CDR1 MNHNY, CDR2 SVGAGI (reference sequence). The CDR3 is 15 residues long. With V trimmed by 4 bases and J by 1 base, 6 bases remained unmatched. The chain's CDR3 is CASSWGDRTNTEAFF. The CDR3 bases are TGTGCCAGCAGTTGGGGGGACAGAACGAACACTGAAGCTTTCTTT.

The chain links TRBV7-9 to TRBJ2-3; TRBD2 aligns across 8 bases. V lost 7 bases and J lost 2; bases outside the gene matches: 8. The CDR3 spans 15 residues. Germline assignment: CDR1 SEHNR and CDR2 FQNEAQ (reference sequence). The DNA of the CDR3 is TGTGCCAGCACCATACGGGGGGGGGCCACAGATACGCAGTATTTT. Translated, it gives CASTIRGGATDTQYF.

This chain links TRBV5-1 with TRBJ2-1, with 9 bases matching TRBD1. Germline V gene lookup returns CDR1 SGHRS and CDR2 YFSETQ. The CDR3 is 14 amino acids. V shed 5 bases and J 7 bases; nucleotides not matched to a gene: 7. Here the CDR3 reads CASRTGTGSNEQFF. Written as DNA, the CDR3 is TGCGCCAGCAGGACCGGGACAGGGAGTAATGAGCAGTTCTTC.

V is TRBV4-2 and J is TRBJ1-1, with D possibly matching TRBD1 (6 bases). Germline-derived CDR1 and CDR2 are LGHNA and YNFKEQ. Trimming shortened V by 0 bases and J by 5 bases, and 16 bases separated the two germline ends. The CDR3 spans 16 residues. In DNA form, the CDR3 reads TGTGCCAGCAGCCAAGATCTTAACAGGGCGGATACTGAAGCTTTCTTT. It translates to CASSQDLNRADTEAFF.

CDR3 coding DNA: TGTGCCAGCAGCTTCGGACAGGGGGGGGAGCAGTACTTC. It is translated as CASSFGQGGEQYF. The genes are TRBV7-3 and TRBJ2-7; 10 nucleotides match TRBD1. The germline V gene encodes CDR1 SGHTA and CDR2 FQGTGA. The CDR3 has 13 amino acids. Trimming cost V 3 bases and J 7 bases; bases outside gene matches: 3.

The CDR3 here is CASSYSGHSREKLFF. The CDR3 region has the DNA TGTGCCAGCAGTTACTCGGGACATTCGCGAGAAAAACTGTTTTTT. The chain employs TRBV6-5 and TRBJ1-4, with D perhaps matching TRBD1 (6 bases). The CDR3 has 15 residues. Trimming pared 0 bases from V and 8 bases from J, leaving 13 bases between. Germline V lookup: CDR1 MNHEY, CDR2 SVGAGI.

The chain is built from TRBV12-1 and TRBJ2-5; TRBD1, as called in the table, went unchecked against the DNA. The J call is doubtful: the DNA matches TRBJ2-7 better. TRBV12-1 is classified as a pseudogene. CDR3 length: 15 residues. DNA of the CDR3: TGTGCCAGCAGCCCTGCCCGTCCTGACAGGGCCGAGCAGTACTTC. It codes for CASSPARPDRAEQYF.

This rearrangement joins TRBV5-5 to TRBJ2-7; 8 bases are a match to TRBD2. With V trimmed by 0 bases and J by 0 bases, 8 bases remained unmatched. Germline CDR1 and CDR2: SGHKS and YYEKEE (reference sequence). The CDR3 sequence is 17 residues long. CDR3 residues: CASSLAGGGPSSYEQYF. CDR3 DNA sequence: TGTGCCAGCAGCTTGGCCGGGGGGGGACCTAGCTCCTACGAGCAGTACTTC.

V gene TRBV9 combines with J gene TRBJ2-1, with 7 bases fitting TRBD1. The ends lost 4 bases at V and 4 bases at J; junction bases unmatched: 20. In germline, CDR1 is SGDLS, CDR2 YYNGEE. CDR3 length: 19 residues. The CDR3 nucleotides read TGTGCCAGCAGCTATAGAGCCGGGACAGTCAATCCGGGGTACAATGAGCAGTTCTTC. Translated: CASSYRAGTVNPGYNEQFF.

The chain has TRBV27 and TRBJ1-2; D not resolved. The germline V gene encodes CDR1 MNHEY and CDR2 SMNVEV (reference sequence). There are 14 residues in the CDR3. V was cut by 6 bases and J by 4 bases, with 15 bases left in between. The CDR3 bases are TGTGCCAGCAGACCCCTGCTCGAGATCTATGGCTACACCTTC. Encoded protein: CASRPLLEIYGYTF.

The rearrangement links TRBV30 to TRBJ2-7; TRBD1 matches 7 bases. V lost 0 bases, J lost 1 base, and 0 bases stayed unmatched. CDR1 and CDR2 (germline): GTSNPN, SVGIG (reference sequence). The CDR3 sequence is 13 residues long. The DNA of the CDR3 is TGTGCCTGGAGTGTCAGGGGGTCCTACGAGCAGTACTTC. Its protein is CAWSVRGSYEQYF.

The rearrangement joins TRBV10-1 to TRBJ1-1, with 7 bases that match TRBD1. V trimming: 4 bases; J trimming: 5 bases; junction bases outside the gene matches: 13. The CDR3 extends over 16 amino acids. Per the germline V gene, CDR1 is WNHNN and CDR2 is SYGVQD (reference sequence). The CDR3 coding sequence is TGCGCCAGCAGTGGAAGGCTTGACAGGGATGGGACTGAAGCTTTCTTT. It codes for CASSGRLDRDGTEAFF.

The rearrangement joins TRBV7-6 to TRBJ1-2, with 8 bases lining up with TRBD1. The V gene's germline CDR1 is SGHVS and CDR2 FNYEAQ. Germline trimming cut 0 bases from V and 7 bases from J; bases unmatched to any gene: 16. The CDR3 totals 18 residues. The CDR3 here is CASSLAARLGQGAVGYTF. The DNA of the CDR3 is TGTGCCAGCAGCTTAGCGGCTCGGTTAGGGCAGGGGGCGGTTGGCTACACCTTC.

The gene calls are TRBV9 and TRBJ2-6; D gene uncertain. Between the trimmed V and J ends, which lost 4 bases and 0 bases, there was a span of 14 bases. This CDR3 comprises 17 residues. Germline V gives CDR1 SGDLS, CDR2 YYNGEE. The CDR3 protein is CASSPEVQTSGANVLTF. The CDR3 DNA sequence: TGTGCCAGCAGCCCAGAGGTGCAGACCTCTGGGGCCAACGTCCTGACTTTC.

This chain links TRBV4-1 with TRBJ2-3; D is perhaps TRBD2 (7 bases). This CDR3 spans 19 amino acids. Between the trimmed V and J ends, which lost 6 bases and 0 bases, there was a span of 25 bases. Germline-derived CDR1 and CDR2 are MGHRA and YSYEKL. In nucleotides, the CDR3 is TGCGCCAGCAGGCGGGGGCCACGGTCCCGATTTTTTAGCACAGATACGCAGTATTTT. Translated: CASRRGPRSRFFSTDTQYF.

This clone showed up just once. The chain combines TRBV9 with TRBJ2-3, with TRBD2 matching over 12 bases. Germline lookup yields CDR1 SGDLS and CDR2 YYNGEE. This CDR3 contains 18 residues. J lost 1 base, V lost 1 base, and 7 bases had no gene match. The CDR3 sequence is CASSVWLAGGAGTDTQYF. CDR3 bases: TGTGCCAGCAGCGTATGGCTAGCGGGAGGGGCTGGCACAGATACGCAGTATTTT.

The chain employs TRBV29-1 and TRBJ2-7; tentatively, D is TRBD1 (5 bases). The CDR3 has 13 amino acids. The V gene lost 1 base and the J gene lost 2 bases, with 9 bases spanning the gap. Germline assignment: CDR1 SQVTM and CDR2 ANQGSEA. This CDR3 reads CSVEGSRAYEQYF. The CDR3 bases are TGCAGCGTTGAAGGCAGCAGGGCCTACGAGCAGTACTTC.

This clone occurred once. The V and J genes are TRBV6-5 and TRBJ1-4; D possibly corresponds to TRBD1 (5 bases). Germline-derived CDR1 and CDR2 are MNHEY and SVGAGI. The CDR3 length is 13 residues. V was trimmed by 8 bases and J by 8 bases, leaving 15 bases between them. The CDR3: CASRGGGIEKLFF. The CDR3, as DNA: TGTGCCAGCCGTGGCGGGGGGATCGAAAAACTGTTTTTT.